This TCR beta chain was identified during a study of blood T cell repertoires in COVID-19. Study overall: There were acute and convalescent COVID-19 samples, and they came from the United States, Italy and Spain. PBMCs, B-cell-depleted T cells, or T cells provided the cDNA or gDNA that made up the material.

Germline lookup yields CDR1 KGHSH and CDR2 LQKENI. This CDR3 region has 16 residues. The junction had 8 bases not matched to a gene; V was cut back by 3 bases and J by 8 bases. While infection was still active, Seattle patients were enrolled and then followed longitudinally. Libraries were prepared by immunoSEQ multiplex PCR; TCRdb keeps only in-frame clonotypes and omits some of them. Of more than 80,000 clones listed, 76% are singletons. The sequenced sample consisted of peripheral blood. The genes are TRBV18 and TRBJ2-1; 12 bases match TRBD1. The sequence came from a man at least 80 years old with COVID-19, enrolled during active disease. The CDR3 reads CASSPRRDRGQHEQFF. In nucleotides, the CDR3 is TGTGCCAGCTCACCTCGAAGGGACAGGGGGCAACATGAGCAGTTCTTC.